This TCR beta chain was captured in a study of cytomegalovirus exposure and HLA in healthy donors. In the case of this clone: Its target is not known.

Generated by immunoSEQ multiplex PCR, the TCRdb table keeps only in-frame clones and is missing some. This table has under 150,000 clones, about nine tenths appearing once. Study results and caveats: It was found in a later analysis that first-cohort TCR clusters tended to co-occur in the 100 to 150 validation repertoires. Most TCR sequences were uncommon, yet certain public TCRs appeared in many donors. Investigators reported around 150 TCR beta chains as tied to cytomegalovirus. Published work reported that the classifier diagnosed cytomegalovirus status with high specificity and sensitivity.

Sequenced: PBMCs. This sequence originates from a man between 18 and 35 years old in good health and CMV-seronegative.

The CDR3 sequence is CASSQDFRGGIDNEQFF. DNA of the CDR3: TGTGCCAGCAGCCAAGATTTTCGCGGGGGGATCGACAATGAGCAGTTCTTC. This chain connects TRBV4-2 to TRBJ2-1; TRBD2 matches at 8 bases. This CDR3 contains 17 residues. V gave up 0 bases and J gave up 5 bases; unmatched junction bases: 9. Germline lookup yields CDR1 LGHNA and CDR2 YNFKEQ.